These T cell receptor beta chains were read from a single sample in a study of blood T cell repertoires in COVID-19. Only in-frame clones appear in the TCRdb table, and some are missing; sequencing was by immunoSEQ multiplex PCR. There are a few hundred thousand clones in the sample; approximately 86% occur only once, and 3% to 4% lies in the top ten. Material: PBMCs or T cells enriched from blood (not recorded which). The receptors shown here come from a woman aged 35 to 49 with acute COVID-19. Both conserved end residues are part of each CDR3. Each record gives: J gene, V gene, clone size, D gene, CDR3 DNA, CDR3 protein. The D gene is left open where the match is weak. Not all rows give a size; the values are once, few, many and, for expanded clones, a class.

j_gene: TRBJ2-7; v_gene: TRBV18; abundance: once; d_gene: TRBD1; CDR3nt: TGTGCCAGCTCACCTGGGACAGTTACCTACGAGCAGTACTTC; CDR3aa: CASSPGTVTYEQYF
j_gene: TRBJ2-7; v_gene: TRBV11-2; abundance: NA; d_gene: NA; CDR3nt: TGTGCCAGCAGCTTTCAGAGTGGAGGCTACGAGCAGTACTTC; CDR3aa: CASSFQSGGYEQYF
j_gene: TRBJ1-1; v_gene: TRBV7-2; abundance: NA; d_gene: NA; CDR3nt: TGTGCCAGCAGCTTAGACAGGGCCTTATCTGAAGCTTTCTTT; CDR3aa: CASSLDRALSEAFF
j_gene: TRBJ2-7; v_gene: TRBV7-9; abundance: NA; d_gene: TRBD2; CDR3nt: TGTGCCAGCAGCTACTCGGGACTAAGCTCCTACGAGCAGTACTTC; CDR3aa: CASSYSGLSSYEQYF
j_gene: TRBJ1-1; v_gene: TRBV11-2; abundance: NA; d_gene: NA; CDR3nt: TGTGCCAGCGGCAAAGGGCCAGGGCGAGTAGCTTTCTTT; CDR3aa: CASGKGPGRVAFF
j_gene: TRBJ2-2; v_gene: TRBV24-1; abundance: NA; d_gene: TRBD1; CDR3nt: TGTGCCACCAGTGATTTTGCCGGGACAGGGGGACCCGGGGAGCTGTTTTTT; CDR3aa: CATSDFAGTGGPGELFF
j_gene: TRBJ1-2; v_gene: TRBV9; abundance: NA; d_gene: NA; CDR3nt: TGTGCCAGCAGCGGGGGGGGTTATGGCTACACCTTC; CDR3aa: CASSGGGYGYTF
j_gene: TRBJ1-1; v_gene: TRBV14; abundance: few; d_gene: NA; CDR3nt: TGTGCCAGCAGCCACCTGGGGGGGACTGAAGCTTTCTTT; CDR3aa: CASSHLGGTEAFF
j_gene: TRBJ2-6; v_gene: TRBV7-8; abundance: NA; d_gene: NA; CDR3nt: TGTGCCAGCAGCTTAACGAGGGTGGCTGGGGCCAACGTCCTGACTTTC; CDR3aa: CASSLTRVAGANVLTF
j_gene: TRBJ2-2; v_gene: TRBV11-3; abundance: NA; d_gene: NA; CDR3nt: TGTGCCAGCAGCTCAAGCGGCACCGGGGAGCTGTTTTTT; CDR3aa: CASSSSGTGELFF
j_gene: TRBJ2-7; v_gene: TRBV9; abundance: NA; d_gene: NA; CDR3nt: TGTGCCAGCAGCGTAGATCCTAGCGCCTCCTACGAGCAGTACTTC; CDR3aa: CASSVDPSASYEQYF
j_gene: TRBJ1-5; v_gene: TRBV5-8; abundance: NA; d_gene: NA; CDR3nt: TGTGCCAGCAGCTCTCCGGGAGCCATGGGCAATCAGCCCCAGCATTTT; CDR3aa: CASSSPGAMGNQPQHF
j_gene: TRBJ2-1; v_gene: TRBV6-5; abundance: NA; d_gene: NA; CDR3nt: TGTGCCAGCAGTTTAGGAGGGGATGAGCAGTTCTTC; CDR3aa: CASSLGGDEQFF
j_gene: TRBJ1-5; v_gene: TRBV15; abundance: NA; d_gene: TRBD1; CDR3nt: TGTGCCACCAGCAGCCGGGGGGGACAGGGGAATCAGCCCCAGCATTTT; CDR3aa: CATSSRGGQGNQPQHF
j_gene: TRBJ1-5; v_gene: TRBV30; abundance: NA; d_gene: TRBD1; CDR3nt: TGTGCCTGGAGTCTAGGGGGCGCGAGGAATCAGCCCCAGCATTTT; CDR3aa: CAWSLGGARNQPQHF
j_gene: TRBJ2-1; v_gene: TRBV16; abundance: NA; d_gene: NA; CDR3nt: TGTGCCAGCAGCCCTAAGGGGTTCCGCTATGAGCAGTTCTTC; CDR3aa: CASSPKGFRYEQFF
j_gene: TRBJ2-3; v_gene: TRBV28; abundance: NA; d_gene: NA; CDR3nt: TGTGCCAGCAGTTTTAGCAGGGGAACAGATACGCAGTATTTT; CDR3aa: CASSFSRGTDTQYF
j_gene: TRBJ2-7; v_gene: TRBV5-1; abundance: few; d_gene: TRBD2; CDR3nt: TGCGCCAGCAGCTTGGGACTAGCGCTCTACGAGCAGTACTTC; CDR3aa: CASSLGLALYEQYF
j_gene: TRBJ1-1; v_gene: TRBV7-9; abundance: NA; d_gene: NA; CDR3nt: TGTGCCAGCAGATCCCAATCTGAAGCTTTCTTT; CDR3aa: CASRSQSEAFF
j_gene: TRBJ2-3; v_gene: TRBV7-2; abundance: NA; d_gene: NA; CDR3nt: TGTGCCAGCAGCTTAGCGCTTGTCGGAGATACGCAGTATTTT; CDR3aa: CASSLALVGDTQYF
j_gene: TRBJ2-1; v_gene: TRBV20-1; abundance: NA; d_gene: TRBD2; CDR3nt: TGCGCTCTCGGGGGGAATGAGCAGTTCTTC; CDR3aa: CALGGNEQFF
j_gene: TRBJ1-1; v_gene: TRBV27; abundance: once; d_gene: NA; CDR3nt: TGTGCCAGCAGTTCATCGGACAGAGGGTCATTTGAAGCTTTCTTT; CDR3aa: CASSSSDRGSFEAFF
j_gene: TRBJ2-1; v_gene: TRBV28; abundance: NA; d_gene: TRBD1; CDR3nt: TGTGCCAGCAAGTCAGACAGGGATACCTACAATGAGCAGTTCTTC; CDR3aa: CASKSDRDTYNEQFF
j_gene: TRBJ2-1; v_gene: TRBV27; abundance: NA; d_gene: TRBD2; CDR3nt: TGTGCCAGCAGTTGGGGACTAGCGGGAAGCGATGAGCAGTTCTTC; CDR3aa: CASSWGLAGSDEQFF
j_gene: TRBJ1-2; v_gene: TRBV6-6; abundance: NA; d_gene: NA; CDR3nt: TGTGCCAGCAGCAGACAGCCCTATGGCTACACCTTC; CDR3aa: CASSRQPYGYTF
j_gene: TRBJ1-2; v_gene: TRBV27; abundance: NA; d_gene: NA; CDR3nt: TGTGCCAGCAGGATACAGAGTTATTCTAACTATGGCTACACCTTC; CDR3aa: CASRIQSYSNYGYTF
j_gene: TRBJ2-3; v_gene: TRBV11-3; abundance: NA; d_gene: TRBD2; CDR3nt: TGTGCCAGCAGCCCCACCCCCGGGGGGGATACGCAGTATTTT; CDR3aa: CASSPTPGGDTQYF
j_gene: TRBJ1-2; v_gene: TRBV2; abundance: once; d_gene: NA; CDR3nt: TGTGCCAGCAGTCGGGACTCCGAGCCCTATGGCTACACCTTC; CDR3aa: CASSRDSEPYGYTF
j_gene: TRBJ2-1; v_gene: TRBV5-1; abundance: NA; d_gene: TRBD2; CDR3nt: TGCGCCAGCAGCTTTCAGAGACTAGCTTCCGATGAGCAGTTCTTC; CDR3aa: CASSFQRLASDEQFF
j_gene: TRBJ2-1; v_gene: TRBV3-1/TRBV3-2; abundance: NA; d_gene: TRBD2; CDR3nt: TGTGCCAGCAGCCAAGTACGTCTAGCGGGAGTATACAATGAGCAGTTCTTC; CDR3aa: CASSQVRLAGVYNEQFF
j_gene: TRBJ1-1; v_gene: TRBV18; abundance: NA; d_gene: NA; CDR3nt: TGTGCCAGCTCACCTCAGGAAGACGGCTGGACTGAAGCTTTCTTT; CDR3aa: CASSPQEDGWTEAFF